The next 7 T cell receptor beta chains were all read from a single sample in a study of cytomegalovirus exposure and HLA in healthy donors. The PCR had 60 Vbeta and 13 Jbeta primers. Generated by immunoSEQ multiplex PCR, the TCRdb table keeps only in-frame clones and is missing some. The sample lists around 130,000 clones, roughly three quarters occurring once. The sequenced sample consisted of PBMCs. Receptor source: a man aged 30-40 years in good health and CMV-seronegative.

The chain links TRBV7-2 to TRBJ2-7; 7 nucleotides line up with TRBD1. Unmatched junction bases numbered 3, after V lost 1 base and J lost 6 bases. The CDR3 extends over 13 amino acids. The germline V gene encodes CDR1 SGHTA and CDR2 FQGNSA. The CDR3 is CASSLVRGPEQYF. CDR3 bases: TGTGCCAGCAGCTTAGTTAGGGGGCCCGAGCAGTACTTC.

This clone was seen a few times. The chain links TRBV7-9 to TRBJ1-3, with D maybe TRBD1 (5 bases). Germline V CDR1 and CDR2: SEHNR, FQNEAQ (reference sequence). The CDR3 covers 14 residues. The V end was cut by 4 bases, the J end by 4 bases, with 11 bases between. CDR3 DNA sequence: TGTGCCAGCAGCTGGACATACCGAGGAAACACCATATATTTT. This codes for CASSWTYRGNTIYF.

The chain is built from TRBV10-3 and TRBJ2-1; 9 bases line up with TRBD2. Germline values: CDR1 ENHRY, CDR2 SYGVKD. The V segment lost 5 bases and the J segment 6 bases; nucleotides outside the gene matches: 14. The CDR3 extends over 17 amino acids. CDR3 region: CAISFRQGLASPNEQFF. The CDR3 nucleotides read TGTGCCATCAGTTTTCGCCAGGGACTAGCTAGTCCCAATGAGCAGTTCTTC.

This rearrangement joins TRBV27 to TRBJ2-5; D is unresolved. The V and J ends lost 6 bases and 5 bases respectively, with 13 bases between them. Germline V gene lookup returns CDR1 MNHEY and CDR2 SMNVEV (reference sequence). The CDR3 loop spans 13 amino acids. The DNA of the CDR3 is TGTGCCAGCAGACCCCATCAGATGGAGACCCAGTACTTC. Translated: CASRPHQMETQYF.

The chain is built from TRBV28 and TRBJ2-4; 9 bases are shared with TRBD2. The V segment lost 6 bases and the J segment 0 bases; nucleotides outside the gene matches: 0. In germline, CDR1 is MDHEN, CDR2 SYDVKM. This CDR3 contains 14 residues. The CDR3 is CASRLAGAKNIQYF. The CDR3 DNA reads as TGTGCCAGCAGACTAGCGGGAGCCAAAAACATTCAGTACTTC. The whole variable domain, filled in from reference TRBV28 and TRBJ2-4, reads DVKVTQSSRYLVKRTGEKVFLECVQDMDHENMFWYRQDPGLGLRLIYFSYDVKMKEKGDIPEGYSVSREKKERFSLILESASTNQTSMYLCASRLAGAKNIQYFGAGTRLSVL.

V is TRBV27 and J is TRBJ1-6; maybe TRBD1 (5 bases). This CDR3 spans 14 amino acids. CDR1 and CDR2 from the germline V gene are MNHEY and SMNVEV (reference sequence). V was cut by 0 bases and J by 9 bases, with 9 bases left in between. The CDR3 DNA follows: TGTGCCAGCAGTTTATCCCCCAGGGTTTCACCCCTCCACTTT. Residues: CASSLSPRVSPLHF.

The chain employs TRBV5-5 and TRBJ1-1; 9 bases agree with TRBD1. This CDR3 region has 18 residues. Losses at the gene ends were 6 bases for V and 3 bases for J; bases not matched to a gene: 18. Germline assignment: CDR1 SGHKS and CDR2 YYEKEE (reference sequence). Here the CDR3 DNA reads TGTGCCAGCAACGAGCCGGGACAGGGTTGGGCGAGGGACACTGAAGCTTTCTTT. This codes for CASNEPGQGWARDTEAFF.